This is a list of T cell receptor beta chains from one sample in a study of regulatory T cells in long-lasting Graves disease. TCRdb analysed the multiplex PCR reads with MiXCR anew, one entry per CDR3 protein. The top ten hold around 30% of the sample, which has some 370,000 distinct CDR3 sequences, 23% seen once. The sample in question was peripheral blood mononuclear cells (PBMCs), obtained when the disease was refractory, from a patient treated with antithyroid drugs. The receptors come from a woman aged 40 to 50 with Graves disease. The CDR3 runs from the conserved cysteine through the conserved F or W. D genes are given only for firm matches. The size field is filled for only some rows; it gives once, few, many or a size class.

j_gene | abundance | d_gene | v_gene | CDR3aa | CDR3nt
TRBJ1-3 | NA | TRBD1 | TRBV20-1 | CSAYHRGRGNTIYF | TGCAGTGCTTATCACAGGGGGCGCGGAAACACCATATATTTT
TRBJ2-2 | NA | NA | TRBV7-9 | CASSSTLQGNTGELFF | TGTGCCAGCAGCTCGACCCTCCAGGGGAACACCGGGGAGCTGTTTTTT
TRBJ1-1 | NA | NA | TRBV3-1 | CASSQRSKTDEAFF | TGTGCCAGCAGCCAAAGGTCGAAGACAGATGAAGCTTTCTTT
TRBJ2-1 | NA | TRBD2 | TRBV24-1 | CATSETSGSRNEQFF | TGTGCCACCAGTGAGACTAGCGGGAGTCGAAATGAGCAGTTCTTC
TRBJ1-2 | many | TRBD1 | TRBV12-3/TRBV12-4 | CASSPPGQHSYTF | TGTGCCAGCAGTCCGCCGGGACAGCACAGCTACACCTTC
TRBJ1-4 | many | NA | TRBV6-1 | CASSPRPKFVEKLFF | TGTGCCAGCAGTCCCCGACCTAAGTTCGTGGAAAAACTGTTTTTT
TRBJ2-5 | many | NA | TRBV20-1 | CSARDIQGTETQYF | TGCAGTGCTAGAGATATACAGGGTACGGAGACCCAGTACTTC
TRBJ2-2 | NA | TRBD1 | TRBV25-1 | CASSKHRGVSTGELFF | TGTGCCAGCAGTAAACACAGGGGTGTTAGCACCGGGGAGCTGTTTTTT
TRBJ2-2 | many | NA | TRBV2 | CASRDGNTGELFF | TGTGCCAGCAGGGACGGAAACACCGGGGAGCTGTTTTTT
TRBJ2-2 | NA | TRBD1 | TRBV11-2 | CASSSRQGPVTGELFF | TGTGCCAGCAGCTCTCGACAGGGACCCGTCACCGGGGAGCTGTTTTTT
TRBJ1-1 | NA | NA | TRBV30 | CAYQSWNEIHTEAFF | TGTGCCTACCAATCATGGAATGAGATACACACTGAAGCTTTCTTT
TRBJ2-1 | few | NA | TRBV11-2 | CASNGGQSSYNEQFF | TGTGCCAGCAATGGAGGCCAGAGCTCCTACAATGAGCAGTTCTTC
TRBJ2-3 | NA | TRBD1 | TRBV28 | CASSHRGTTDTQYF | TGTGCCAGCAGTCACAGGGGGACCACAGATACGCAGTATTTT
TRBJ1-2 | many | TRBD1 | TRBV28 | CASSWTGAGYGYTF | TGTGCCAGCAGTTGGACAGGGGCGGGGTATGGCTACACCTTC
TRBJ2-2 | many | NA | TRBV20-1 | CSARVLLGESSGELFF | TGCAGTGCTAGAGTCCTTTTAGGAGAGTCTAGCGGGGAGCTGTTTTTT
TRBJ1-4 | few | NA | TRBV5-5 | CASSLYSATNEKLFF | TGTGCCAGCAGCTTGTACAGTGCAACTAATGAAAAACTGTTTTTT
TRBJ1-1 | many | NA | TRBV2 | CASSDSTEAFF | TGTGCCAGCAGTGACAGCACTGAAGCTTTCTTT
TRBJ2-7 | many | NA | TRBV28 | CASLSEDRPYEQYF | TGTGCCAGCCTTAGTGAGGACAGACCCTACGAGCAGTACTTC
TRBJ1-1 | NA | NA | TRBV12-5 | CASGLSKTAVNTTEAFF | TGTGCTAGTGGTTTGAGCAAGACAGCGGTTAATACCACTGAAGCTTTCTTT
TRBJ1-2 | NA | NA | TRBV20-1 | CSAREPAYYGYTF | TGCAGTGCTAGAGAACCAGCCTACTATGGCTACACCTTC
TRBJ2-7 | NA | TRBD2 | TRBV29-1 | CSALSGISSYEQYF | TGCAGCGCACTTAGCGGGATTTCTTCCTACGAGCAGTACTTC
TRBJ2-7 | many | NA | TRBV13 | CASSPHARGEQYF | TGTGCCAGCAGCCCCCACGCCCGAGGGGAGCAGTACTTC
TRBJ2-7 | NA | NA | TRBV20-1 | CSAREGDKNYEQYF | TGCAGTGCTAGAGAGGGGGACAAAAACTACGAGCAGTACTTC
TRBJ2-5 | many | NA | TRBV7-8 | CASSLVGDRRGGETQYF | TGTGCCAGCAGCTTAGTAGGGGATCGGCGGGGAGGAGAGACCCAGTACTTC
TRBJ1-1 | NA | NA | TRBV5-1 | CASSLNQGRRDTEAFF | TGCGCCAGCAGCTTGAACCAGGGGCGCAGGGACACTGAAGCTTTCTTT
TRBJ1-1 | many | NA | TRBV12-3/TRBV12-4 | CASNKGGLNTEAFF | TGTGCCAGCAACAAAGGAGGTCTGAACACTGAAGCTTTCTTT
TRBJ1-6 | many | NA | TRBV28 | CASSRPGAANSPLHF | TGTGCCAGCAGTCGTCCAGGGGCCGCTAATTCACCCCTCCACTTT
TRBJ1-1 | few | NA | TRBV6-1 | CATSTMNTEAFF | TGTGCCACCTCAACAATGAACACTGAAGCTTTCTTT
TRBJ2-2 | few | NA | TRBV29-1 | CSVGTLDTNTGELFF | TGCAGCGTTGGAACGCTCGACACGAACACCGGGGAGCTGTTTTTT
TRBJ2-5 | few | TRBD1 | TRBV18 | CASSTTGGLQETQYF | TGTGCCAGCTCAACGACAGGGGGCTTACAAGAGACCCAGTACTTC
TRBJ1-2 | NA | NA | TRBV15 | CATSRDHGYGYTF | TGTGCCACCAGCAGAGACCACGGGTATGGCTACACCTTC
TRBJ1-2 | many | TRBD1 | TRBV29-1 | CSVEQTGPLGHGYTF | TGCAGCGTGGAGCAGACAGGGCCGCTTGGGCATGGCTACACCTTC
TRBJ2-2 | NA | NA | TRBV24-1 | CATGPRLKNTGELFF | TGTGCCACCGGGCCGAGACTCAAGAACACCGGGGAGCTGTTTTTT
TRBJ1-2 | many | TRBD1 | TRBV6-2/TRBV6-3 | CASSYAGTGEGYTF | TGTGCCAGCAGTTACGCGGGGACAGGGGAAGGCTACACCTTC